The 28 T cell receptor beta chains below all came from one sample that was sequenced in a study of cytomegalovirus exposure and HLA in healthy donors. The study ran its PCR with 60 Vbeta and 13 Jbeta primers. The protocol was immunoSEQ multiplex PCR, while the TCRdb copy is restricted to in-frame clones and leaves out a portion. The profile shows around 130,000 clones, approximately 78% of them singletons. The sample taken for sequencing was PBMCs. The receptor set was obtained from a human donor in good health.

The chain joins TRBV19 to TRBJ1-2; 7 positions match TRBD1. V lost 9 bases and J lost 6; bases outside the gene matches: 4. This CDR3 region has 11 residues. Germline V gene sequence: CDR1 LNHDA, CDR2 SQIVND (reference sequence). The CDR3 spells CASKQGHGYTF. CDR3 DNA: TGTGCCAGCAAACAGGGGCATGGCTACACCTTC.

V gene TRBV15 combines with J gene TRBJ1-2; perhaps TRBD1 as D (5 bases). V was clipped by 0 bases and J by 12 bases, with 11 bases between them. CDR3 length equals 12 residues. Germline assignment: CDR1 LNHNV and CDR2 YYDKDF (reference sequence). CDR3 amino acids: CATSRDRRGHTF. In nucleotides, the CDR3 is TGTGCCACCAGCAGAGATAGGCGGGGACACACCTTC.

This clone appeared a single time. The rearrangement links TRBV15 to TRBJ1-5; 7 nucleotides line up with TRBD1. After removal of 2 bases from V and 5 bases from J, the junction contained 3 bases not matched to a gene. The CDR3 sequence is 14 residues long. Germline lookup yields CDR1 LNHNV and CDR2 YYDKDF (reference sequence). The CDR3 loop reads CATSRPDRDQPQHF. The CDR3 nucleotides read TGTGCCACCAGCAGACCCGACAGGGATCAGCCCCAGCATTTT.

The table lists this clone with a count of one. The CDR3 protein is CASSLPTGGRSSEQFF. The CDR3 bases are TGTGCCAGCAGTTTGCCGACAGGGGGCAGGTCCTCGGAGCAGTTCTTC. V and J are TRBV28 and TRBJ2-1, with 10 bases aligning to TRBD1. This CDR3 comprises 16 residues. The junction had 12 bases not matched to a gene; V was cut back by 3 bases and J by 10 bases. Germline V gives CDR1 MDHEN, CDR2 SYDVKM.

V usage is TRBV30 and J usage is TRBJ2-1; D not certain. In germline, CDR1 is GTSNPN, CDR2 SVGIG (reference sequence). With 0 bases removed from V and 0 bases from J, the gap between germline ends came to 12 bases. There are 16 residues in the CDR3. The CDR3 protein is CAWSVTRVSSYNEQFF. The CDR3 nucleotides read TGTGCCTGGAGTGTAACTCGGGTTTCCTCCTACAATGAGCAGTTCTTC.

The chain employs TRBV30 and TRBJ2-3; TRBD1 matches 8 bases. CDR3 size: 15 residues. V dropped 0 bases and J dropped 3; count of bases not matched to a gene: 5. Per germline, CDR1 GTSNPN and CDR2 SVGIG (reference sequence). CDR3 loop: CAWSVRTGQTDTQYF. CDR3 in DNA: TGTGCCTGGAGTGTACGGACAGGGCAGACAGATACGCAGTATTTT.

This clone was observed a few times. The gene calls are TRBV6-9 and TRBJ1-3; TRBD1 might be the D (6 bases). V shed 11 bases and J shed 0 bases, with 23 bases lying between them. Germline CDR1 MNHGY, CDR2 SVAAGI. This CDR3 has 17 amino acids. The CDR3 DNA reads TGTGCCGGCGCAATCGGGACACTAAGATTCTCTGGAAACACCATATATTTT. Translating it yields CAGAIGTLRFSGNTIYF.

This clone has just a few counts. The V call is TRBV11-2, the J call TRBJ2-1; possibly TRBD2 for D (7 bases). CDR3 size: 17 residues. The V end lost 5 bases, the J end lost 9 bases, and 26 bases lay between the germline ends. Germline CDR1 and CDR2: SGHAT and FQNNGV. CDR3 loop: CASSPSWGGLPDGEQFF. CDR3 bases: TGTGCCAGCAGCCCAAGCTGGGGGGGCCTCCCGGACGGTGAGCAGTTCTTC.

This chain connects TRBV4-2 to TRBJ2-7, with TRBD2 as a possible D gene (6 bases). CDR3 size: 15 residues. The V and J ends lost 1 base and 1 base respectively, with 11 bases between them. Looked up from germline, CDR1 is LGHNA and CDR2 is YNFKEQ. CDR3: CASSQGLAPSYEQYF. Written as DNA, the CDR3 is TGTGCCAGCAGCCAAGGGCTAGCGCCTTCCTACGAGCAGTACTTC.

This rearrangement joins TRBV28 to TRBJ2-5; 7 bases are shared with TRBD1. Germline lookup yields CDR1 MDHEN and CDR2 SYDVKM. This CDR3 contains 16 residues. The V gene end was trimmed by 2 bases and the J gene end by 4 bases; junction bases not matched to a gene: 10. The chain's CDR3 is CASSLVSPGGRETQYF. The CDR3 DNA sequence: TGTGCCAGCAGTTTAGTTTCTCCAGGGGGACGAGAGACCCAGTACTTC.

The chain is built from TRBV29-1 and TRBJ1-1; TRBD1 agrees at 7 bases. V shed 6 bases, J shed 10 bases, and the junction held 8 bases outside the gene matches. The germline V gene encodes CDR1 SQVTM and CDR2 ANQGSEA. The CDR3 totals 11 residues. CDR3 DNA sequence: TGCAGCGTAGGAGGGGGCGGGGTAGCTTTCTTT. Its translation is CSVGGGGVAFF.

The J gene is TRBJ2-2, the V gene TRBV9, with 10 bases that match TRBD2. V was clipped by 4 bases and J by 5 bases; unmatched bases: 17. Germline-derived CDR1 and CDR2 are SGDLS and YYNGEE. This CDR3 has 19 residues. The CDR3 DNA sequence: TGTGCCAGCAGCACCCGAGCCGGGACTAGCGTAGGGAAGACCGGGGAGCTGTTTTTT. It yields the protein CASSTRAGTSVGKTGELFF.

The chain recombines TRBV7-6 with TRBJ1-5; D is perhaps TRBD1 (5 bases). The CDR3 contains 16 residues. Trimming took off 4 bases at V and 7 bases at J, with 20 bases between the two ends. Per germline, CDR1 SGHVS and CDR2 FNYEAQ. CDR3 region: CASSSGRVGSGQPQHF. DNA of the CDR3: TGTGCCAGCAGCTCAGGCAGGGTTGGGTCGGGCCAGCCCCAGCATTTT. Complete variable domain (other parts from reference TRBV7-6 and TRBJ1-5): GAGVSQSPRYKVTKRGQDVALRCDPISGHVSLYWYRQALGQGPEFLTYFNYEAQQDKSGLPNDRFSAERPEGSISTLTIQRTEQRDSAMYRCASSSGRVGSGQPQHFGDGTRLSIL.

V gene TRBV6-4 combines with J gene TRBJ2-5; D perhaps matches TRBD1 (6 bases). Germline CDR1 MRHNA, CDR2 SNTAGT. This CDR3 has 13 amino acids. Trimming stripped 2 bases from V and 7 bases from J, with 11 bases between. This chain's CDR3 is CASSDGQTSTQYF. For the CDR3, the DNA is TGTGCCAGCAGTGACGGACAGACTTCGACCCAGTACTTC.

This chain connects TRBV4-2 to TRBJ2-7, with TRBD2 identical over 12 bases. V trimming: 0 bases; J trimming: 2 bases; junction bases outside the gene matches: 5. Germline V gene lookup returns CDR1 LGHNA and CDR2 YNFKEQ. The CDR3 covers 17 residues. The CDR3 DNA follows: TGTGCCAGCAGCCAAGACCTAGCGGGAGGGAGAGCCTACGAGCAGTACTTC. Translating it yields CASSQDLAGGRAYEQYF.

V is TRBV15 and J is TRBJ1-2; 7 bases agree with TRBD1. With V trimmed by 6 bases and J by 0 bases, 10 bases remained unmatched. The CDR3 spans 16 residues. Germline assignment: CDR1 LNHNV and CDR2 YYDKDF (reference sequence). The CDR3 sequence is CATSRNRDSPNYGYTF. DNA of the CDR3: TGTGCCACCAGTAGAAATCGGGACAGTCCTAACTATGGCTACACCTTC.

This clone was seen more than once but under ten times. The chain has TRBV28 and TRBJ2-7, with TRBD2 as a possible D gene (6 bases). This CDR3 is built from 15 residues. Between the trimmed V and J ends, which lost 7 bases and 4 bases, there was a span of 20 bases. Germline CDR1 reads MDHEN; CDR2 reads SYDVKM. The CDR3 region is CASTGGTLIGYEQYF. The CDR3 nucleotides read TGTGCCAGCACGGGCGGGACCTTGATCGGGTACGAGCAGTACTTC.

The chain employs TRBV5-4 and TRBJ2-7, with 7 nucleotides matching TRBD1. The CDR3 covers 15 residues. With 5 bases clipped from V and 2 bases from J, the junction kept 10 bases outside the gene matches. Germline values: CDR1 SGHNT, CDR2 YYREEE (reference sequence). CDR3 sequence: CASRPQGTWPYEQYF. The CDR3 region has the DNA TGTGCCAGCAGGCCACAGGGGACGTGGCCCTACGAGCAGTACTTC.

J is TRBJ1-4 and V is TRBV4-1; unclear D gene. This CDR3 has 17 amino acids. The V end was cut by 4 bases, the J end by 3 bases, with 18 bases between. CDR1 is MGHRA and CDR2 is YSYEKL in the germline V gene. As DNA, the CDR3 is TGCGCCAGCAGCCGCCTAAGGGTCGGGGAGGCTAATGAAAAACTGTTTTTT. Residues: CASSRLRVGEANEKLFF.

The rearrangement links TRBV7-9 to TRBJ1-2; 12 nucleotides align to TRBD1. CDR3 length: 19 amino acids. In germline, CDR1 is SEHNR, CDR2 FQNEAQ (reference sequence). V lost 5 bases to trimming and J lost 1 base; unmatched junction nucleotides: 14. CDR3 nucleotide sequence: TGTGCCAGCAGCACGACTCGTCCCGGGACAGGGGGCGGTAACTATGGCTACACCTTC. Protein: CASSTTRPGTGGGNYGYTF. Supplemented by reference TRBV7-9 and TRBJ1-2, the full variable domain reads DTGVSQNPRHKITKRGQNVTFRCDPISEHNRLYWYRQTLGQGPEFLTYFQNEAQLEKSRLLSDRFSAERPKGSFSTLEIQRTEQGDSAMYLCASSTTRPGTGGGNYGYTFGSGTRLTVV.

This chain connects TRBV4-1 to TRBJ1-4, with a possible D match to TRBD1 (6 bases). This CDR3 region has 15 residues. The germline gives CDR1 MGHRA, CDR2 YSYEKL. V was shortened by 1 base and J by 5 bases, with 11 bases between the two germline ends. As DNA, the CDR3 is TGCGCCAGCAGCCAAGGCGCCAGGGGAAATGAAAAACTGTTTTTT. Protein: CASSQGARGNEKLFF.

The chain is built from TRBV5-1 and TRBJ2-7, with D maybe TRBD1 (5 bases). The CDR3 is made up of 15 amino acids. CDR1 and CDR2 from the germline V gene are SGHRS and YFSETQ. Trimming took off 0 bases at V and 0 bases at J, with 10 bases between the two ends. CDR3 sequence (DNA): TGCGCCAGCAGCTTGGAAGGGGCCCCCTCCTACGAGCAGTACTTC. It translates to CASSLEGAPSYEQYF.

The chain joins TRBV7-2 to TRBJ2-7, with 7 bases that match TRBD2. V trimming: 3 bases; J trimming: 6 bases; junction bases outside the gene matches: 14. Looked up from germline, CDR1 is SGHTA and CDR2 is FQGNSA. This CDR3 has 16 residues. The CDR3: CASSLGSGITDGEQYF. In DNA form, the CDR3 reads TGTGCCAGCAGCTTGGGGAGCGGGATAACGGACGGCGAGCAGTACTTC.

The gene calls are TRBV19 and TRBJ1-2, with 7 bases lining up with TRBD1. The CDR3 loop spans 14 amino acids. With V trimmed by 4 bases and J by 5 bases, 7 bases remained unmatched. Germline V lookup: CDR1 LNHDA, CDR2 SQIVND (reference sequence). CDR3 sequence reads: CASSRPGQKYGYTF. The CDR3 DNA sequence: TGTGCCAGTAGTAGGCCGGGACAGAAGTATGGCTACACCTTC. Looking up the rest from reference TRBV19 and TRBJ1-2 gives the full variable domain: DGGITQSPKYLFRKEGQNVTLSCEQNLNHDAMYWYRQDPGQGLRLIYYSQIVNDFQKGDIAEGYSVSREKKESFPLTVTSAQKNPTAFYLCASSRPGQKYGYTFGSGTRLTVV.

The chain combines TRBV30 with TRBJ2-5, with D possibly TRBD2 on 5 matching bases. The germline CDR1 and CDR2 sequences are GTSNPN and SVGIG (reference sequence). This CDR3 has 15 amino acids. Trimming cost V 3 bases and J 5 bases, with 19 bases left between them. CDR3 bases: TGTGCCTGGAGCGAGACCGCGCGGGTGGGCGAGACCCAGTACTTC. This encodes CAWSETARVGETQYF.

The genes are TRBV10-3 and TRBJ2-2; TRBD2 is a possible D gene (6 bases). The CDR3 runs 16 residues. Germline V gene data show CDR1 as ENHRY and CDR2 as SYGVKD. V dropped 5 bases and J dropped 6 bases, with 19 bases sitting between them. The CDR3 coding sequence is TGTGCCATCAGTCGGGGGTCCGGGTCCTCTCCCGGGGAGCTGTTTTTT. Translating it yields CAISRGSGSSPGELFF.

The V gene is TRBV18, the J gene TRBJ2-7, with 12 bases that match TRBD2. V was clipped by 4 bases and J by 3 bases; unmatched bases: 7. The CDR3 has 16 amino acids. Germline assignment: CDR1 KGHSH and CDR2 LQKENI. CDR3 amino acids: CASSLRTSGARYEQYF. The CDR3 DNA is TGTGCCAGCTCACTCCGGACTAGCGGGGCCCGCTACGAGCAGTACTTC.

A few counts support this clone. J is TRBJ2-1 and V is TRBV7-2; D possibly corresponds to TRBD2 (7 bases). The germline V gene has CDR1 SGHTA and CDR2 FQGNSA. The CDR3 runs to 13 residues. Trimming shortened V by 3 bases and J by 5 bases, and 8 bases separated the two germline ends. The CDR3 sequence is CASSLRGHNEQFF. CDR3 sequence (DNA): TGTGCCAGCAGCTTGCGGGGGCACAATGAGCAGTTCTTC.